This T cell receptor beta chain was recorded in a study of identical twins. Broader study findings: The degree of excess twin sharing was weaker in beta out-of-frame sequences. High-abundance cord blood beta clonotypes had fewer insertions; memory repertoires showed none.

The CDR3 contains 14 residues. Germline V gene lookup returns CDR1 DFQATT and CDR2 SNEGSKA (reference sequence). V was cut by 6 bases and J by 5 bases, with 18 bases left in between. In the case of this clonotype: What it binds is not known.

From the 5' RACE reads, TCRdb called clonotypes with MiXCR, one entry per CDR3 protein. The table has 600,000 to 700,000 distinct CDR3 sequences, around 20% seen once. A further study also used this sample, focusing on T cells expressing NK-cell markers. That study reports: HCMV specificity was not established for the expanded NKG2C+ T cell clones.

The J gene is TRBJ2-3, the V gene TRBV20-1; the D gene could be TRBD1 or TRBD2 (5 bases each). The source material was PBMCs. The clonotype originates from a woman aged 18-29 years in good health. Written as DNA, the CDR3 is TGCAGTGCCCCGCTCCAGGGTCGGGAAGATACGCAGTATTTT. Translating it yields CSAPLQGREDTQYF.